These 21 T cell receptor beta chains came from one sample sequenced in a study of control samples from healthy donors and cancer patients. Generated by immunoSEQ multiplex PCR, the TCRdb table keeps only in-frame clones and is missing some. The sample lists 120,000 or so clones; around 86% were seen once. The sequenced sample consisted of blood. The receptors shown here come from a middle-aged man in good health.

J is TRBJ1-6 and V is TRBV7-8; the match to TRBD1 covers 10 bases. The CDR3 totals 14 residues. Per germline, CDR1 SGHVS and CDR2 FQNEAQ. V gave up 3 bases and J gave up 9 bases; unmatched junction bases: 2. Written as DNA, the CDR3 is TGTGCCAGCAGCTTCCGGGACAGGGGTTCACCCCTCCACTTT. Translating gives CASSFRDRGSPLHF.

The V call is TRBV11-3, the J call TRBJ2-7, with 10 bases lining up with TRBD1. The length of the CDR3 is 17 residues. Unmatched junction bases numbered 14, after V lost 5 bases and J lost 4 bases. Per the germline V gene, CDR1 is SGHNT and CDR2 is YENEEA. CDR3 sequence (DNA): TGTGCCAGCAGCGCCCATGAGATAGGGGACAGGGGATACGAGCAGTACTTC. It specifies CASSAHEIGDRGYEQYF.

The J gene is TRBJ1-6, the V gene TRBV13; D is ambiguous. CDR1 and CDR2 (germline): PRHDT, FYEKMQ (reference sequence). V was cut by 3 bases and J by 8 bases, with 5 bases left in between. The CDR3 is made up of 12 amino acids. The CDR3 is CASSFTYSPLHF. The CDR3 nucleotides are TGTGCCAGCAGCTTTACCTATTCACCCCTCCACTTT.

The CDR3 DNA is TGTGCCAGCAGCTCACAGCAGTGGGATGGCTACACCTTC. Translating it yields CASSSQQWDGYTF. This chain joins TRBV7-2 and TRBJ1-2; D is unresolved. Germline V lookup: CDR1 SGHTA, CDR2 FQGNSA. Trimming shortened V by 4 bases and J by 6 bases, and 12 bases separated the two germline ends. This CDR3 has 13 residues.

This chain uses TRBV18 with TRBJ1-2; D gene unclear. The CDR3 is 15 residues long. Looked up from germline, CDR1 is KGHSH and CDR2 is LQKENI. V lost 2 bases, J lost 3 bases, and 13 bases lay in between. The CDR3: CASSPSPPGYYGYTF. The CDR3 nucleotides are TGTGCCAGCTCACCAAGCCCACCCGGATACTATGGCTACACCTTC.

The rearrangement joins TRBV24-1 to TRBJ1-3, with a tentative D call TRBD1 (6 bases). Germline loops: CDR1 KGHDR, CDR2 SFDVKD. Deletions cut 4 bases from V and 0 bases from J, with 6 bases between. This CDR3 has 14 residues. The CDR3 DNA reads as TGTGCCACCAGTGACAGGGGCTCTGGAAACACCATATATTTT. Translating gives CATSDRGSGNTIYF.

The chain joins TRBV7-2 to TRBJ2-2; maybe TRBD2 (5 bases). Per the germline V gene, CDR1 is SGHTA and CDR2 is FQGNSA. The CDR3 extends over 15 amino acids. Trimming took off 5 bases at V and 3 bases at J, with 13 bases between the two ends. This CDR3 reads CASSPRTGDTGELFF. The DNA of the CDR3 is TGTGCCAGCAGCCCTCGGACTGGTGACACCGGGGAGCTGTTTTTT.

The chain combines TRBV30 with TRBJ1-4; D is uncertain. This CDR3 region has 14 residues. The germline V gene has CDR1 GTSNPN and CDR2 SVGIG (reference sequence). Trimming shortened V by 1 base and J by 7 bases, and 13 bases separated the two germline ends. CDR3 sequence reads: CAWSAHGEIEKLFF. For the CDR3, the DNA is TGTGCCTGGAGTGCCCATGGGGAGATTGAAAAACTGTTTTTT.

V gene TRBV25-1 combines with J gene TRBJ1-6, with D possibly matching TRBD1 (5 bases). The germline V gene encodes CDR1 MGHDK and CDR2 SYGVNS. This CDR3 has 15 residues. The germline V and J ends were trimmed by 4 bases and 8 bases, with 15 bases remaining between them. CDR3 loop: CASSGGGWWYSPLHF. The DNA of the CDR3 is TGTGCCAGCAGTGGGGGGGGTTGGTGGTATTCACCCCTCCACTTT.

The CDR3 DNA sequence: TGTGCCAGCAGCTTAAGGACTGGGGGTACGCAGTATTTT. Its translation: CASSLRTGGTQYF. V is TRBV7-8 and J is TRBJ2-3, with D perhaps given as TRBD1 or TRBD2 (5 bases each). V lost 2 bases, J lost 8 bases, and 11 bases lay in between. The V gene's germline CDR1 is SGHVS and CDR2 FQNEAQ. The CDR3 consists of 13 residues.

V and J are TRBV2 and TRBJ1-2; D not resolved. The CDR3 runs to 13 residues. Germline V gene lookup returns CDR1 SNHLY and CDR2 FYNNEI. V was shortened by 8 bases and J by 8 bases, with 18 bases between the two germline ends. CDR3 protein: CASGREERKGYTF. CDR3 bases: TGTGCCAGCGGGAGGGAGGAGCGGAAGGGCTACACCTTC.

This sequence joins TRBV5-6 and TRBJ2-5; TRBD2 matches at 9 bases. Germline V lookup: CDR1 SGHDT, CDR2 YYEEEE. V shed 1 base and J 7 bases; nucleotides not matched to a gene: 11. The CDR3 length is 16 residues. This CDR3 reads CASSLLISGGSLTQYF. CDR3 DNA sequence: TGTGCCAGCAGCTTGCTGATTAGCGGGGGATCATTGACCCAGTACTTC.

The rearrangement joins TRBV7-8 to TRBJ2-7, with D perhaps TRBD2 (6 bases). The germline gives CDR1 SGHVS, CDR2 FQNEAQ. Trimming took 1 base from V and 3 from J, leaving 10 bases between them. The CDR3 length is 14 residues. The CDR3 reads CASSLVGGSYEQYF. In DNA form, the CDR3 reads TGTGCCAGCAGCTTAGTAGGAGGGAGCTACGAGCAGTACTTC.

The J gene is TRBJ1-1, the V gene TRBV5-6, with D possibly matching TRBD1 (5 bases). Germline assignment: CDR1 SGHDT and CDR2 YYEEEE. This CDR3 contains 14 residues. Deletions cut 6 bases from V and 8 bases from J, with 20 bases between. The chain's CDR3 is CASTPSEGGAEAFF. The CDR3 DNA follows: TGTGCCAGCACCCCTTCCGAGGGAGGGGCGGAAGCTTTCTTT.

To note about this clone: Different DNA sequences within this sample yield the same CDR3. V and J are TRBV19 and TRBJ1-1; D remains ambiguous. CDR1 LNHDA and CDR2 SQIVND come from the germline V gene (reference sequence). V dropped 1 base and J dropped 1 base, with 4 bases sitting between them. This CDR3 spans 13 amino acids. DNA of the CDR3: TGTGCCAGTAGTATAGGGCCGAACACTGAAGCTTTCTTT. Translating it yields CASSIGPNTEAFF.

This chain uses TRBV19 with TRBJ1-5, with 7 bases identical to TRBD1. The CDR3 length is 19 residues. Germline values: CDR1 LNHDA, CDR2 SQIVND (reference sequence). The junction had 16 bases not matched to a gene; V was cut back by 5 bases and J by 0 bases. CDR3 loop: CASSVPWRDSPYSNQPQHF. In nucleotides, the CDR3 is TGTGCCAGTAGTGTCCCGTGGAGGGACAGCCCCTATAGCAATCAGCCCCAGCATTTT. Using reference TRBV19 and TRBJ1-5 for the parts outside the CDR3, the full variable domain is DGGITQSPKYLFRKEGQNVTLSCEQNLNHDAMYWYRQDPGQGLRLIYYSQIVNDFQKGDIAEGYSVSREKKESFPLTVTSAQKNPTAFYLCASSVPWRDSPYSNQPQHFGDGTRLSIL.

The J gene is TRBJ2-7, the V gene TRBV12-5; D could derive from TRBD1 or TRBD2 (7 bases each). Germline V gives CDR1 LGHNT, CDR2 FRNRAP. V was cut by 0 bases and J by 5 bases, with 26 bases left in between. The length of the CDR3 is 19 residues. CDR3 in DNA: TGTGCTAGTGGTTTGGTACTGTCAGGGGGGGTTTGGATGAAGGACGAGCAGTACTTC. This gives the protein CASGLVLSGGVWMKDEQYF.

The chain combines TRBV7-9 with TRBJ2-7, with TRBD2 matching 16 bases. V was pared by 4 bases and J by 8 bases, with 2 bases of the junction left unmatched. Germline V CDR1 and CDR2: SEHNR, FQNEAQ (reference sequence). CDR3 length: 14 residues. This CDR3 reads CASSSGLAGGQQYF. The CDR3 DNA follows: TGTGCCAGCAGCTCGGGACTAGCGGGGGGGCAGCAGTACTTC.

In its sample, this clone was seen a few times. The chain is built from TRBV7-2 and TRBJ2-2, with D maybe TRBD1 (7 bases). The CDR3 has 16 amino acids. CDR1 SGHTA and CDR2 FQGNSA come from the germline V gene. The ends were cut back, 7 bases at V and 3 bases at J, with 18 bases in the middle. The CDR3 bases are TGTGCCAGCATAATGTCAGGGGGACTTTACACCGGGGAGCTGTTTTTT. Its translation: CASIMSGGLYTGELFF.

This chain connects TRBV18 to TRBJ2-5, with D perhaps matching TRBD1 (6 bases). CDR3 size: 14 residues. V was cut by 5 bases and J by 1 base, with 11 bases left in between. From germline, CDR1 is KGHSH and CDR2 LQKENI. Written as DNA, the CDR3 is TGTGCCAGCTCAAGTCAGGGGCGCCAAGAGACCCAGTACTTC. Its translation is CASSSQGRQETQYF. The whole variable domain, filled in from reference TRBV18 and TRBJ2-5, reads NAGVMQNPRHLVRRRGQEARLRCSPMKGHSHVYWYRQLPEEGLKFMVYLQKENIIDESGMPKERFSAEFPKEGPSILRIQQVVRGDSAAYFCASSSQGRQETQYFGPGTRLLVL.

The chain links TRBV6-6 to TRBJ1-6; 7 bases fit TRBD1. The CDR3 has 15 amino acids. Germline V gene sequence: CDR1 MNHNY, CDR2 SVGAGI (reference sequence). With V trimmed by 0 bases and J by 5 bases, 1 base remained unmatched. CDR3 sequence reads: CASSYSGQNNSPLHF. The DNA of the CDR3 is TGTGCCAGCAGTTACTCGGGACAGAATAATTCACCCCTCCACTTT.